Shown below are 27 T cell receptor beta chains from a single sample sequenced in a study of metastatic and nonmetastatic thyroid tumors. All patients were treatment-naive before thyroid surgery. Via MiXCR, TCRdb re-called the PCR reads. The sample contains about 59,000 clones, roughly 29% of which appear only once. Sequenced material: blood. These receptors came from a female donor with papillary thyroid cancer or a benign thyroid nodule (not recorded which). Some clones in this sample may be carry-over from other donors' samples.

This clone was recorded a few times. The CDR3 region has the DNA TGTGCCAGCTCTAGCGGGGGTACTCCAGATACGCAGTATTTT. Amino acid sequence: CASSSGGTPDTQYF. The V and J genes are TRBV28 and TRBJ2-3, with 10 nucleotides matching TRBD2. V trimming: 8 bases; J trimming: 4 bases; junction bases outside the gene matches: 6. CDR1 and CDR2 from the germline V gene are MDHEN and SYDVKM. The CDR3 is made up of 14 amino acids.

This chain joins TRBV20-1 and TRBJ1-1, with D perhaps matching TRBD1 (5 bases). V was cut by 6 bases and J by 6 bases, with 20 bases left in between. The CDR3 extends over 14 amino acids. The germline V gene encodes CDR1 DFQATT and CDR2 SNEGSKA (reference sequence). CDR3 loop: CSARSARRASEAFF. DNA of the CDR3: TGCAGTGCCCGGTCGGCCCGCAGGGCGTCTGAAGCTTTCTTT.

This clone was recorded at least ten times. The chain combines TRBV7-2 with TRBJ1-2; unclear D gene. Trimming shortened V by 1 base and J by 1 base, and 7 bases separated the two germline ends. The CDR3 sequence is 14 residues long. Per the germline V gene, CDR1 is SGHTA and CDR2 is FQGNSA. CDR3 nucleotides: TGTGCCAGCAGCTTAGTTGAGGTTAACTATGGCTACACCTTC. Encoded protein: CASSLVEVNYGYTF.

The chain links TRBV5-1 to TRBJ2-1, with TRBD2 matching over 13 bases. CDR1 and CDR2 (germline): SGHRS, YFSETQ. Trimming removed 3 bases from V and 8 bases from J; junction bases left unmatched: 8. CDR3 size: 16 residues. DNA for the CDR3: TGCGCCAGCAGCTCGGGACTAGCGGGGTCCTATGATGAGCAGTTCTTC. This gives the protein CASSSGLAGSYDEQFF.

The chain uses TRBV5-4 and TRBJ2-4; the match to TRBD1 covers 7 bases. The trim removed 5 bases at V and 3 bases at J, leaving 5 bases unmatched. Per germline, CDR1 SGHNT and CDR2 YYREEE (reference sequence). The CDR3 covers 14 residues. CDR3 sequence reads: CASSSGTVKNIQYF. As DNA, the CDR3 is TGTGCCAGCAGTTCCGGGACAGTCAAAAACATTCAGTACTTC. Looking up the rest from reference TRBV5-4 and TRBJ2-4 gives the full variable domain: ETGVTQSPTHLIKTRGQQVTLRCSSQSGHNTVSWYQQALGQGPQFIFQYYREEENGRGNFPPRFSGLQFPNYSSELNVNALELDDSALYLCASSSGTVKNIQYFGAGTRLSVL.

The rearrangement links TRBV7-9 to TRBJ2-2; perhaps TRBD2 as D (5 bases). Germline CDR1 SEHNR, CDR2 FQNEAQ (reference sequence). V was clipped by 6 bases and J by 0 bases, with 11 bases between them. The CDR3 totals 15 residues. The CDR3 here is CASSSGIPNTGELFF. CDR3 in DNA: TGTGCCAGCAGTTCGGGGATACCGAACACCGGGGAGCTGTTTTTT. The whole variable domain, filled in from reference TRBV7-9 and TRBJ2-2, reads DTGVSQNPRHKITKRGQNVTFRCDPISEHNRLYWYRQTLGQGPEFLTYFQNEAQLEKSRLLSDRFSAERPKGSFSTLEIQRTEQGDSAMYLCASSSGIPNTGELFFGEGSRLTVL.

The V and J genes are TRBV6-5 and TRBJ1-3; unclear D gene. The V end was cut by 2 bases, the J end by 4 bases, with 6 bases between. CDR1 and CDR2 from the germline V gene are MNHEY and SVGAGI. This CDR3 has 13 amino acids. The CDR3 sequence is CASSYPQGNTIYF. The CDR3 DNA sequence: TGTGCCAGCAGTTACCCCCAGGGAAACACCATATATTTT.

The chain carries TRBV4-1 and TRBJ2-2; D remains ambiguous. Per germline, CDR1 MGHRA and CDR2 YSYEKL. V lost 0 bases and J 1 base, leaving 12 bases between the germline ends. The CDR3 extends over 17 amino acids. The CDR3 reads CASSQDQLLLNTGELFF. The CDR3, as DNA: TGCGCCAGCAGCCAAGATCAGTTGTTGCTGAACACCGGGGAGCTGTTTTTT.

In its sample, this clone was seen a few times. The CDR3 loop is CASRSRGREAGNTIYF. The CDR3 coding sequence is TGTGCCAGCAGGTCCCGCGGAAGGGAGGCTGGAAACACCATATATTTT. V is TRBV28 and J is TRBJ1-3; unclear D gene. The CDR3 is 16 amino acids. CDR1 is MDHEN and CDR2 is SYDVKM in the germline V gene. V was trimmed by 6 bases and J by 2 bases, leaving 17 bases between them.

This rearrangement joins TRBV7-6 to TRBJ1-3; 8 positions match TRBD1. The germline V gene encodes CDR1 SGHVS and CDR2 FNYEAQ. V dropped 1 base and J dropped 2; count of bases not matched to a gene: 7. This CDR3 comprises 17 residues. Here the CDR3 reads CASSLGAPTGAGNTIYF. In nucleotides, the CDR3 is TGTGCCAGCAGCTTAGGGGCGCCGACAGGGGCTGGAAACACCATATATTTT.

The V call is TRBV20-1, the J call TRBJ2-7, with 8 bases fitting TRBD1. Germline V gene data show CDR1 as DFQATT and CDR2 as SNEGSKA (reference sequence). J was trimmed by 5 bases and V by 5 bases; bases with no gene match: 8. This CDR3 region has 13 residues. The CDR3 sequence is CSAPSDRVNEQYF. CDR3 coding DNA: TGCAGTGCTCCTTCGGACAGGGTAAACGAGCAGTACTTC.

The rearrangement joins TRBV20-1 to TRBJ1-5, with a tentative D call TRBD1 (6 bases). In germline, CDR1 is DFQATT, CDR2 SNEGSKA (reference sequence). Trimming took 3 bases from V and 4 from J, leaving 13 bases between them. There are 14 residues in the CDR3. For the CDR3, the DNA is TGCAGTGCTAGGACCGGGGGCCCGAATCAGCCCCAGCATTTT. This sequence encodes CSARTGGPNQPQHF.

The chain couples TRBV7-6 to TRBJ1-6; no clear D gene. CDR3 length: 17 residues. The germline V gene has CDR1 SGHVS and CDR2 FNYEAQ. V lost 0 bases and J lost 0, with 9 bases in between. The CDR3 here is CASSLAPPSSYNSPLHF. The CDR3 DNA reads as TGTGCCAGCAGCTTAGCGCCCCCAAGCTCCTATAATTCACCCCTCCACTTT.

This clone was counted between two and nine times. This CDR3 is CASSLSARNPYEQYF. Written as DNA, the CDR3 is TGTGCCAGCAGTTTATCGGCTAGAAATCCCTACGAGCAGTACTTC. This chain connects TRBV27 to TRBJ2-7; D is unclear. The CDR3 runs to 15 residues. V dropped 0 bases and J dropped 2 bases, with 11 bases sitting between them. Germline CDR1 and CDR2: MNHEY and SMNVEV (reference sequence).

The chain links TRBV15 to TRBJ1-2; 7 positions match TRBD1. The CDR3 runs 13 residues. CDR1 and CDR2 from the germline V gene are LNHNV and YYDKDF (reference sequence). J lost 3 bases, V lost 5 bases, and 3 bases had no gene match. CDR3 protein: CATSVGQDYGYTF. The CDR3 DNA reads TGTGCCACCAGCGTCGGACAGGACTATGGCTACACCTTC.

This clone rates as medium-sized (0.01 to 0.1%). This rearrangement joins TRBV28 to TRBJ2-5; D unresolved. Trimming took 4 bases from V and 5 from J, leaving 14 bases between them. CDR1 MDHEN and CDR2 SYDVKM come from the germline V gene. This CDR3 is 14 amino acids long. The CDR3 spells CASSSSLLGETQYF. The CDR3 DNA reads TGTGCCAGCAGTTCTAGTCTGTTAGGCGAGACCCAGTACTTC.

This clone was found a few times. V and J are TRBV28 and TRBJ1-6, with D uncertain. The CDR3 loop spans 11 amino acids. With 6 bases removed from V and 13 bases from J, the gap between germline ends came to 10 bases. Looked up from germline, CDR1 is MDHEN and CDR2 is SYDVKM. CDR3 in amino acids: CASSRSGPLHF. CDR3 DNA sequence: TGTGCCAGCAGCCGCAGCGGTCCCCTCCACTTT. Variable domain in full (rest from reference TRBV28 and TRBJ1-6): DVKVTQSSRYLVKRTGEKVFLECVQDMDHENMFWYRQDPGLGLRLIYFSYDVKMKEKGDIPEGYSVSREKKERFSLILESASTNQTSMYLCASSRSGPLHFGNGTRLTVT.

The chain combines TRBV20-1 with TRBJ2-5; D could derive from TRBD1 or TRBD2 (5 bases each). The J call may be in error: the DNA end matches TRBJ2-1 better. There are 15 residues in the CDR3. CDR1 DFQATT and CDR2 SNEGSKA come from the germline V gene (reference sequence). This CDR3 reads CSAREFLGRNNEQFF. In DNA form, the CDR3 reads TGCAGTGCTAGAGAGTTCTTGGGACGCAACAATGAGCAGTTCTTC.

This chain connects TRBV7-3 to TRBJ2-2; no reliable D call. The CDR3 runs to 16 residues. Trimming took 6 bases from V and 4 from J, leaving 18 bases between them. Germline V gives CDR1 SGHTA, CDR2 FQGTGA. CDR3 DNA sequence: TGTGCCAGCAGAAAAGCAGGCACTGAAGGCACCGGGGAGCTGTTTTTT. Translation gives CASRKAGTEGTGELFF.

This clone has at least ten counts. The V gene is TRBV9, the J gene TRBJ2-2; D is possibly TRBD1 (6 bases). The germline gives CDR1 SGDLS, CDR2 YYNGEE. The CDR3 totals 14 residues. Trimming shortened V by 0 bases and J by 3 bases, and 6 bases separated the two germline ends. For the CDR3, the DNA is TGTGCCAGCAGCGTAGAGGGGGACACCGGGGAGCTGTTTTTT. It yields the protein CASSVEGDTGELFF. Supplemented by reference TRBV9 and TRBJ2-2, the full variable domain reads DSGVTQTPKHLITATGQRVTLRCSPRSGDLSVYWYQQSLDQGLQFLIQYYNGEERAKGNILERFSAQQFPDLHSELNLSSLELGDSALYFCASSVEGDTGELFFGEGSRLTVL.

V usage is TRBV5-1 and J usage is TRBJ2-7; 16 bases are shared with TRBD2. CDR1 and CDR2 from the germline V gene are SGHRS and YFSETQ. Trimming cost V 4 bases and J 3 bases; bases outside gene matches: 7. This CDR3 is 17 amino acids long. The CDR3 protein is CASSEGTSGRAYYEQYF. Here the CDR3 DNA reads TGCGCCAGCAGCGAGGGGACTAGCGGGAGGGCTTACTACGAGCAGTACTTC.

This sequence joins TRBV20-1 and TRBJ1-2; 12 positions match TRBD1. The CDR3 runs to 17 residues. Germline V lookup: CDR1 DFQATT, CDR2 SNEGSKA (reference sequence). Unmatched junction bases numbered 9, after V lost 1 base and J lost 3 bases. CDR3 sequence: CSARARDRGRLYYGYTF. DNA of the CDR3: TGCAGTGCTAGAGCCCGGGACAGGGGGCGTCTCTACTATGGCTACACCTTC.

The V gene is TRBV20-1, the J gene TRBJ2-1, with a possible D match to TRBD2 (5 bases). The CDR3 loop spans 8 amino acids. CDR1 DFQATT and CDR2 SNEGSKA come from the germline V gene (reference sequence). The CDR3 reads CSGDEQFF. The CDR3 bases are TGCAGCGGGGATGAGCAGTTCTTC.

This sequence joins TRBV28 and TRBJ2-2, with 8 positions matching TRBD2. The trim removed 6 bases at V and 6 bases at J, leaving 12 bases unmatched. The CDR3 has 16 residues. Germline CDR1 reads MDHEN; CDR2 reads SYDVKM. The CDR3 nucleotides read TGTGCCAGCAGCCAATATGTGCGGGGGGTCCCCGGGGAGCTGTTTTTT. This translates into CASSQYVRGVPGELFF.

J is TRBJ1-2 and V is TRBV28; no clear D gene. With 5 bases removed from V and 6 bases from J, the gap between germline ends came to 16 bases. Germline V lookup: CDR1 MDHEN, CDR2 SYDVKM. The CDR3 extends over 14 amino acids. The CDR3 DNA sequence: TGTGCCAGCAGTCCCCTTCCAGCTGGGGATGGCTACACCTTC. As protein: CASSPLPAGDGYTF.

This clone was counted many times. V is TRBV7-2 and J is TRBJ2-7; D is undetermined. Germline lookup yields CDR1 SGHTA and CDR2 FQGNSA. The CDR3 contains 13 residues. Deletions cut 1 base from V and 6 bases from J, with 10 bases between. CDR3 nucleotide sequence: TGTGCCAGCAGCTTAGATTGGAATGGCGAGCAGTACTTC. Translating gives CASSLDWNGEQYF.

This chain connects TRBV2 to TRBJ2-7, with 7 bases fitting TRBD1. Germline values: CDR1 SNHLY, CDR2 FYNNEI. This CDR3 has 12 amino acids. With 6 bases clipped from V and 3 bases from J, the junction kept 2 bases outside the gene matches. CDR3 bases: TGTGCCAGCAGAGGGGACAGCTACGAGCAGTACTTC. Protein product: CASRGDSYEQYF. The entire variable domain, with the rest obtained from reference TRBV2 and TRBJ2-7, is as follows: EPEVTQTPSHQVTQMGQEVILRCVPISNHLYFYWYRQILGQKVEFLVSFYNNEISEKSEIFDDQFSVERPDGSNFTLKIRSTKLEDSAMYFCASRGDSYEQYFGPGTRLTVT.